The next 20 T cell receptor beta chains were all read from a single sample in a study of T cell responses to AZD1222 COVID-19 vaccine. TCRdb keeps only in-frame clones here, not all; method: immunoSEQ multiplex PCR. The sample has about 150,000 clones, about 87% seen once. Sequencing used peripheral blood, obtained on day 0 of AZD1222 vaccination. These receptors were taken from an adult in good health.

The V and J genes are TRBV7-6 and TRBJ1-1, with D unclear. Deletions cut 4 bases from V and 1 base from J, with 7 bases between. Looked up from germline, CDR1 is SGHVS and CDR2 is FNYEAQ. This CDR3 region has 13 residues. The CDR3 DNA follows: TGTGCCAGCAGCTATGAACGGAACACTGAAGCTTTCTTT. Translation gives CASSYERNTEAFF.

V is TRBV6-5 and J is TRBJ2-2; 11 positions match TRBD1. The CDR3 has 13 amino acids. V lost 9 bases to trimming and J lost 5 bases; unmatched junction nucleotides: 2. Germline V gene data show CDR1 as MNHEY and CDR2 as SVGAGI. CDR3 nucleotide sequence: TGTGCCAGTGGGACAGGGGGGACCGGGGAGCTGTTTTTT. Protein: CASGTGGTGELFF.

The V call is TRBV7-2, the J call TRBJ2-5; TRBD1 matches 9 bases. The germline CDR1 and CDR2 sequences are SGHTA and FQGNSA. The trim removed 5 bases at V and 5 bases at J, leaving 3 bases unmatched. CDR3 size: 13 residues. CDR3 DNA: TGTGCCAGCAGCGTCGACAGGGGGGAGACCCAGTACTTC. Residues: CASSVDRGETQYF.

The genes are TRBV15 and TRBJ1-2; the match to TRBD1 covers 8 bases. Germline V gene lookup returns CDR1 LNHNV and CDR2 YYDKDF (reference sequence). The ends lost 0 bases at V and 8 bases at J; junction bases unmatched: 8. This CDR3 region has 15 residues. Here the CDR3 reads CATSRDRQGAKGYTF. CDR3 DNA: TGTGCCACCAGCAGAGATCGCCAGGGGGCAAAAGGCTACACCTTC.

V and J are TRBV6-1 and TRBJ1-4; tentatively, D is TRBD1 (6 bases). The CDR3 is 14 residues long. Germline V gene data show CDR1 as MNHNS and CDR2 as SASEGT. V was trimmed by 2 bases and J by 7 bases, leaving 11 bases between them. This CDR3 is CASSEQGGSEKLFF. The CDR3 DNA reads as TGTGCCAGCAGTGAACAAGGGGGGAGTGAAAAACTGTTTTTT.

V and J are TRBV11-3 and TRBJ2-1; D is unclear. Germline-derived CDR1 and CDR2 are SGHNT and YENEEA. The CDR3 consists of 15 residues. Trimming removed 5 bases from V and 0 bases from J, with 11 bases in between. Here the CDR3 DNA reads TGTGCCAGCAGCCTCAGCTCGAGCTCCTACAATGAGCAGTTCTTC. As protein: CASSLSSSSYNEQFF.

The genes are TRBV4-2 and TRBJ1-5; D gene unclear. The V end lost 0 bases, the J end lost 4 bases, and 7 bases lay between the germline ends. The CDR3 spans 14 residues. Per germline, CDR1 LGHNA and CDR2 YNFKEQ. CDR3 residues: CASSQDIGNQPQHF. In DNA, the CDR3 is TGTGCCAGCAGCCAAGATATAGGGAATCAGCCCCAGCATTTT.

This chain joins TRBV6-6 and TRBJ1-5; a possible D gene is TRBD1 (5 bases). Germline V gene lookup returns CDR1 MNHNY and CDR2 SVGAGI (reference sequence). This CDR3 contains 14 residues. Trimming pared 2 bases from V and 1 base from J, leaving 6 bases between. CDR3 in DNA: TGTGCCAGCAGTTACAAGGGGAGCAATCAGCCCCAGCATTTT. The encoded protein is CASSYKGSNQPQHF.

CDR3 in DNA: TGTGCCAGCAGCCGGGACGGAAATTATGGCTACACCTTC. Translation: CASSRDGNYGYTF. The chain recombines TRBV7-2 with TRBJ1-2; D perhaps matches TRBD1 (5 bases). The germline gives CDR1 SGHTA, CDR2 FQGNSA. Trimming removed 5 bases from V and 5 bases from J, with 12 bases in between. The CDR3 sequence is 13 residues long.

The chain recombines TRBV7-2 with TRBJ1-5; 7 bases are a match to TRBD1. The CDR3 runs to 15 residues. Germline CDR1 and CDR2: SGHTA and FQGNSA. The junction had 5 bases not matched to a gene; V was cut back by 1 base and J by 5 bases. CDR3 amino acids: CASSLGQGLYQPQHF. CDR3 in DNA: TGTGCCAGCAGCTTAGGACAGGGCCTGTATCAGCCCCAGCATTTT.

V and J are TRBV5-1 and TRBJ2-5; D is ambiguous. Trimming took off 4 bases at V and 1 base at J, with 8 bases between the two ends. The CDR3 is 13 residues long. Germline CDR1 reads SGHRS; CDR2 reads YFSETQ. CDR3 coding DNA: TGCGCCAGCAGCCCCAGGCCCCAAGAGACCCAGTACTTC. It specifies CASSPRPQETQYF.

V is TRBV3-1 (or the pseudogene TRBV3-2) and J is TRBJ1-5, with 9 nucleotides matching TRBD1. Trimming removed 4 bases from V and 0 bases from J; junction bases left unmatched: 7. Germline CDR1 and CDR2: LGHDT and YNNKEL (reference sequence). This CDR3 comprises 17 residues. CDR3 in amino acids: CASSRRDRAFSNQPQHF. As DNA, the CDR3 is TGTGCCAGCAGCCGCCGGGACAGGGCCTTTAGCAATCAGCCCCAGCATTTT.

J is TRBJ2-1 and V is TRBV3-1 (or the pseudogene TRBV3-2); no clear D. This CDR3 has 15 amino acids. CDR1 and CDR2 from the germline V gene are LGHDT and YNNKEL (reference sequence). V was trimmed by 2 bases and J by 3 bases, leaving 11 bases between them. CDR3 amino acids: CASSQSKGNYNEQFF. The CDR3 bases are TGTGCCAGCAGCCAATCGAAGGGAAACTACAATGAGCAGTTCTTC.

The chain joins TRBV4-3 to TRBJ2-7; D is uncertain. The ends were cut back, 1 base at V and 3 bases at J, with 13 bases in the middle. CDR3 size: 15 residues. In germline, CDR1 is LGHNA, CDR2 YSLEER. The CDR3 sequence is CASSQVTAPGYEQYF. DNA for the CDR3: TGCGCCAGCAGCCAAGTCACAGCGCCCGGCTACGAGCAGTACTTC.

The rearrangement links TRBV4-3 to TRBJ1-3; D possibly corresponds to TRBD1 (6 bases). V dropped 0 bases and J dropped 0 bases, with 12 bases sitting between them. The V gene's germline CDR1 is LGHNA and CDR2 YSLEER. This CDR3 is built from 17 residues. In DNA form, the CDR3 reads TGCGCCAGCAGCCAAGAACTTGGAGGGGGCTCTGGAAACACCATATATTTT. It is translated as CASSQELGGGSGNTIYF.

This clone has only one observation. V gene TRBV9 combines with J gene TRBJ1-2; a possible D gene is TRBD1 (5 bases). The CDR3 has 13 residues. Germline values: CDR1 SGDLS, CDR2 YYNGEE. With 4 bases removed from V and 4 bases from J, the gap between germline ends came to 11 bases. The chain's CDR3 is CASSLGHSYGYTF. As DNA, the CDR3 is TGTGCCAGCAGCCTAGGACACAGCTATGGCTACACCTTC.

The CDR3 protein is CASSRDSLYGYTF. The CDR3, as DNA: TGTGCCAGCAGCCGGGACAGCTTATATGGCTACACCTTC. The gene calls are TRBV5-4 and TRBJ1-2; 7 bases align to TRBD1. Trimming removed 4 bases from V and 5 bases from J; junction bases left unmatched: 5. Per the germline V gene, CDR1 is SGHNT and CDR2 is YYREEE (reference sequence). The CDR3 spans 13 residues.

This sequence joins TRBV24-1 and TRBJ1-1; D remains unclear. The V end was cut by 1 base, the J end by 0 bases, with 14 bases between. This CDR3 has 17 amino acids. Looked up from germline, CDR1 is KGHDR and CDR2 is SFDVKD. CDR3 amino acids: CATSDFDSRSLNTEAFF. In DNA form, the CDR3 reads TGTGCCACCAGTGATTTTGACTCTAGATCACTGAACACTGAAGCTTTCTTT.

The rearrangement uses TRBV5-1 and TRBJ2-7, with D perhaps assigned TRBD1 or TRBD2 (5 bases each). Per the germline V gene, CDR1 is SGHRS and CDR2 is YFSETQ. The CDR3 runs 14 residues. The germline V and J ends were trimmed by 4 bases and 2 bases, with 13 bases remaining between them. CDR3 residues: CASSTRDGPYEQYF. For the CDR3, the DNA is TGCGCCAGCAGCACCCGGGACGGGCCCTACGAGCAGTACTTC.

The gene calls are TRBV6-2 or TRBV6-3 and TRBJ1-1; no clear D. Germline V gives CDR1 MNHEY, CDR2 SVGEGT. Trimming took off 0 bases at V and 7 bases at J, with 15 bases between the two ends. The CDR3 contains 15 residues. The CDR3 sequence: CASSYSGRPRREAFF. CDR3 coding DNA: TGTGCCAGCAGTTACTCGGGAAGGCCCCGCCGTGAAGCTTTCTTT.